This T cell receptor (beta chain) was sequenced during a study of blood T cell repertoires in COVID-19. Study-wide background: Collection of acute and convalescent COVID-19 samples took place in the United States, Italy and Spain.

Patients at the Seattle site were enrolled during active infection and followed longitudinally. Profiling relied on immunoSEQ multiplex PCR, and the TCRdb table lists in-frame clones only, not all of them. The sample lists about 97,000 clones, just over 85% seen once, with around 2.1% in the top ten. Germline trimming cut 1 base from V and 4 bases from J; bases unmatched to any gene: 6. Germline CDR1 and CDR2: KGHSH and LQKENI. The CDR3 contains 16 residues. The chain links TRBV18 to TRBJ2-2; TRBD2 matches at 7 bases. This clonotype was obtained from a man in his fifties or sixties with COVID-19, enrolled during active disease. The sample was peripheral blood. DNA of the CDR3: TGTGCCAGCTCACCACGGTCTAGCGGCGCCACCGGGGAGCTGTTTTTT. Its protein product is CASSPRSSGATGELFF.